This record looks at one TCR beta chain sequence and its context. The data derive from a study of blood T cell repertoires in COVID-19. Study-level background: The United States, Italy and Spain provided the acute and convalescent COVID-19 samples. T cells, B-cell-depleted T cells, or PBMCs supplied cDNA or gDNA.

The CDR3 is 18 amino acids. V was shortened by 0 bases and J by 5 bases, with 22 bases between the two germline ends. Germline V gene lookup returns CDR1 LNHNV and CDR2 YYDKDF (reference sequence). Only in-frame clones appear in the TCRdb table, and some are missing; sequencing was by immunoSEQ multiplex PCR. The data contain about 230,000 clones, 83% of them singletons. The source of this sequence is a woman between 70 and 85 years old with active or convalescent COVID-19. V and J are TRBV15 and TRBJ1-1; D possibly corresponds to TRBD1 (6 bases). Sequencing used peripheral blood. For the CDR3, the DNA is TGTGCCACCAGCAGAGATCAAGGGGGTCTTCTCCCGAGGACTGAAGCTTTCTTT. Protein: CATSRDQGGLLPRTEAFF.